These 26 T cell receptor beta chains were all obtained from the same sample, sequenced in a study of monozygotic twins with inflammatory bowel disease. TCRdb re-called the 5' RACE reads and catalogs CDR3 proteins one per entry, DNA excluded. This repertoire includes around 210,000 distinct CDR3 sequences. Sample: blood. These receptors were collected from a human donor with ulcerative colitis or Crohn's disease, or a healthy co-twin of an affected twin (not recorded which).

This chain links TRBV11-1 with TRBJ2-1; the TCRdb D gene call, TRBD2, has no DNA to confirm it. The CDR3 loop spans 20 amino acids. CDR1 SGHAT and CDR2 FQDESV come from the germline V gene (reference sequence). The chain's CDR3 is CASSVGLAGVGVDKYNEQFF.

V is TRBV19 and J is TRBJ2-3; the D call of TRBD1 rests on TCRdb alone, since no DNA is present to check it. Germline V gene sequence: CDR1 LNHDA, CDR2 SQIVND (reference sequence). This CDR3 has 15 amino acids. The CDR3 protein is CARSRGNFSTDTQYF.

CDR3 protein: CASSLVQGAEYGYTF. The chain employs TRBV7-2 and TRBJ1-2; TCRdb picks TRBD1, but there is no DNA to check that call. CDR1 and CDR2 from the germline V gene are SGHTA and FQGNSA. The CDR3 sequence is 15 residues long.

V gene TRBV5-1 combines with J gene TRBJ2-2; the D gene TCRdb calls, TRBD1, cannot be checked with no DNA. CDR3 length: 17 residues. Germline CDR1 reads SGHRS; CDR2 reads YFSETQ. CDR3 loop: CASSPGGILPNTGELFF.

V gene TRBV7-6 combines with J gene TRBJ2-7; TCRdb returns TRBD1, unconfirmable since there is no DNA. There are 14 residues in the CDR3. Germline V gene sequence: CDR1 SGHVS, CDR2 FNYEAQ. This CDR3 is CASSPGQGKNEQYF. The full variable domain, rest sourced from reference TRBV7-6 and TRBJ2-7, is GAGVSQSPRYKVTKRGQDVALRCDPISGHVSLYWYRQALGQGPEFLTYFNYEAQQDKSGLPNDRFSAERPEGSISTLTIQRTEQRDSAMYRCASSPGQGKNEQYFGPGTRLTVT.

The V call is TRBV7-3, the J call TRBJ2-1. The germline V gene has CDR1 SGHTA and CDR2 FQGTGA. The CDR3 length is 15 residues. Here the CDR3 reads CASSLGGRSNNEQFF.

V gene TRBV6-1 combines with J gene TRBJ1-5; absent DNA, TCRdb's TRBD1 call cannot be checked. The CDR3 is 14 residues long. Germline lookup yields CDR1 MNHNS and CDR2 SASEGT. CDR3 sequence: CASSEKGVGQPQHF.

This rearrangement joins TRBV19 to TRBJ1-5; TCRdb's D call, TRBD1, is unchecked because there is no DNA. This CDR3 region has 12 residues. The germline CDR1 and CDR2 sequences are LNHDA and SQIVND (reference sequence). The CDR3 is CASSTGWDPQHF.

This rearrangement joins TRBV29-1 to TRBJ2-1; the D call of TRBD2 rests on TCRdb alone, since no DNA is present to check it. The CDR3 runs to 12 residues. The germline gives CDR1 SQVTM, CDR2 ANQGSEA. CDR3 sequence: CSVASGGHEQFF.

The chain carries TRBV19 and TRBJ1-5; the D call from TCRdb, TRBD1, cannot be confirmed without DNA. CDR1 is LNHDA and CDR2 is SQIVND in the germline V gene (reference sequence). This CDR3 region has 15 residues. The CDR3 is CASSLNREGNQPQHF.

J is TRBJ2-4 and V is TRBV6-2 or TRBV6-3; TCRdb outputs TRBD1, but without DNA this stays unchecked. Germline values: CDR1 MNHEY, CDR2 SVGEGT. The CDR3 spans 15 residues. The CDR3 protein is CASNPQGAAKNIQYF.

This chain connects TRBV5-1 to TRBJ1-1; the D call of TRBD1 rests on TCRdb alone, since no DNA is present to check it. Germline lookup yields CDR1 SGHRS and CDR2 YFSETQ. The CDR3 sequence is 15 residues long. The CDR3 spells CASSLAQGANTEAFF. The full variable domain, rest sourced from reference TRBV5-1 and TRBJ1-1, is KAGVTQTPRYLIKTRGQQVTLSCSPISGHRSVSWYQQTPGQGLQFLFEYFSETQRNKGNFPGRFSGRQFSNSRSEMNVSTLELGDSALYLCASSLAQGANTEAFFGQGTRLTVV.

The rearrangement joins TRBV4-2 to TRBJ1-4; TCRdb's assignment of TRBD1 cannot be checked, as there is no DNA. This CDR3 region has 15 residues. Germline loops: CDR1 LGHNA, CDR2 YNFKEQ. The CDR3 here is CASSQVGTQNEKMFF.

V and J are TRBV11-2 and TRBJ2-1; without DNA, the TCRdb call of TRBD1 cannot be checked. Germline V CDR1 and CDR2: SGHAT, FQNNGV. The length of the CDR3 is 13 residues. The chain's CDR3 is CASSLGAQGEQFF. The complete variable domain, with remaining parts taken from reference TRBV11-2 and TRBJ2-1, reads EAGVAQSPRYKIIEKRQSVAFWCNPISGHATLYWYQQILGQGPKLLIQFQNNGVVDDSQLPKDRFSAERLKGVDSTLKIQPAKLEDSAVYLCASSLGAQGEQFFGPGTRLTVL.

The chain has TRBV6-2 or TRBV6-3 and TRBJ1-1; checking the TCRdb D call of TRBD1 is not possible without DNA. This CDR3 is built from 17 residues. Per the germline V gene, CDR1 is MNHEY and CDR2 is SVGEGT. This chain's CDR3 is CASRAGFSLRMGTEAFF.

CDR3 region: CSASFAGVPSNSYEQYF. The V call is TRBV20-1, the J call TRBJ2-7; TCRdb's D gene call, TRBD2, goes unchecked for lack of DNA. Germline V lookup: CDR1 DFQATT, CDR2 SNEGSKA (reference sequence). The CDR3 loop spans 17 amino acids.

The chain uses TRBV7-2 and TRBJ2-1; TCRdb's assignment of TRBD1 cannot be checked, as there is no DNA. The CDR3 length is 14 residues. Germline V gene data show CDR1 as SGHTA and CDR2 as FQGNSA. CDR3 loop: CASSSGTRCNEQFF.

The chain combines TRBV18 with TRBJ2-5. The CDR3 sequence is 12 residues long. Per germline, CDR1 KGHSH and CDR2 LQKENI. Here the CDR3 reads CASSPLQETQYF.

The V gene is TRBV4-2, the J gene TRBJ2-3; there is no DNA to check the TCRdb D call of TRBD1. Germline CDR1 and CDR2: LGHNA and YNFKEQ. This CDR3 has 14 amino acids. The CDR3 sequence is CASSQGVPTDTQYF.

The chain joins TRBV20-1 to TRBJ2-5; absent DNA, TCRdb's TRBD2 call cannot be checked. The CDR3 extends over 11 amino acids. CDR1 is DFQATT, CDR2 SNEGSKA, per germline (reference sequence). CDR3: CSAPGPGTQYF.

The rearrangement joins TRBV27 to TRBJ2-1; TCRdb's D call of TRBD1 is untestable without DNA. This CDR3 has 14 amino acids. CDR1 is MNHEY and CDR2 is SMNVEV in the germline V gene (reference sequence). CDR3 region: CASSLQGEYNEQFF.

This CDR3 reads CASRPAEGSNTEAFF. This sequence joins TRBV6-1 and TRBJ1-1. The CDR3 contains 15 residues. CDR1 is MNHNS, CDR2 SASEGT, per germline.

V and J are TRBV7-8 and TRBJ2-7; lacking DNA, the TRBD2 call made by TCRdb goes unchecked. The CDR3 runs to 14 residues. CDR1 is SGHVS and CDR2 is FQNEAQ in the germline V gene. The CDR3 here is CASSLAEGSYEQYF.

CDR3 sequence reads: CATSDRRQGQRKNEQFF. The chain carries TRBV24-1 and TRBJ2-1; the D gene TCRdb calls, TRBD1, cannot be checked with no DNA. Germline V gene sequence: CDR1 KGHDR, CDR2 SFDVKD. The CDR3 spans 17 residues.

CDR3 residues: CASSMAGTLRTDTQYF. This sequence joins TRBV19 and TRBJ2-3; TCRdb proposes TRBD2, but this gene call is untestable without DNA. In germline, CDR1 is LNHDA, CDR2 SQIVND (reference sequence). The CDR3 has 16 residues. Variable domain in full (rest from reference TRBV19 and TRBJ2-3): DGGITQSPKYLFRKEGQNVTLSCEQNLNHDAMYWYRQDPGQGLRLIYYSQIVNDFQKGDIAEGYSVSREKKESFPLTVTSAQKNPTAFYLCASSMAGTLRTDTQYFGPGTRLTVL.

The chain is built from TRBV6-1 and TRBJ1-2; with no DNA, the TCRdb D assignment of TRBD1 cannot be verified. The length of the CDR3 is 15 residues. In germline, CDR1 is MNHNS, CDR2 SASEGT. This CDR3 reads CASSDRTPGDYGYTF.